Listed below are T cell receptor beta chains from one sample, sequenced in a study of a mutant IDH1 vaccine in newly diagnosed glioma. No antigen is known for these receptors. The method was immunoSEQ multiplex PCR; TCRdb's version includes in-frame clones alone and lacks a portion of them. The sample records 65,000 to 85,000 clones, more than 85% being singletons. The source material was PBMCs, sampled from a glioma patient whose treatment included an IDH1 peptide vaccine. These receptors were obtained from a young man with glioma. Each CDR3 is given with its conserved first and last residue. The D gene is left open where the match is weak. Size values are once, few and many counts, or a class for expanded clones, and some rows have none.

J: TRBJ1-2
size: -
V: TRBV6-5
D: -
CDR3: CASSYFPGSYGYTF
DNA: TGTGCCAGCAGTTACTTCCCCGGGTCCTATGGCTACACCTTC

J: TRBJ1-1
size: -
V: TRBV7-2
D: -
CDR3: CASSPARYNTEAFF
DNA: TGTGCCAGCAGCCCAGCCCGTTACAACACTGAAGCTTTCTTT

J: TRBJ1-1
size: -
V: TRBV18
D: TRBD1
CDR3: CASSPSTGGTEAFF
DNA: TGTGCCAGCTCACCATCCACAGGGGGCACTGAAGCTTTCTTT

J: TRBJ2-7
size: -
V: TRBV10-3
D: TRBD2
CDR3: CATRLADEQYF
DNA: TGTGCCACCCGACTAGCGGACGAGCAGTACTTC

J: TRBJ2-3
size: -
V: TRBV7-2
D: -
CDR3: CASGQGVTDTQYF
DNA: TGTGCCAGTGGACAAGGGGTAACAGATACGCAGTATTTT

J: TRBJ2-1
size: -
V: TRBV5-1
D: -
CDR3: CASSLVLAGSYNEQFF
DNA: TGCGCCAGCAGCTTGGTATTGGCGGGCTCCTACAATGAGCAGTTCTTC

J: TRBJ1-1
size: -
V: TRBV5-4
D: -
CDR3: CASSFGGEAFF
DNA: TGTGCCAGCAGCTTCGGCGGGGAAGCTTTCTTT

J: TRBJ1-3
size: few
V: TRBV2
D: -
CDR3: CASSEIDGNTIYF
DNA: TGTGCCAGCAGTGAAATTGATGGAAACACCATATATTTT

J: TRBJ1-4
size: -
V: TRBV19
D: TRBD1
CDR3: CATSRDSNEKLFF
DNA: TGTGCCACGTCCCGGGACAGTAATGAAAAACTGTTTTTT

J: TRBJ2-5
size: -
V: TRBV10-1
D: -
CDR3: CASSEYHGKQYF
DNA: TGCGCCAGCAGTGAGTACCACGGAAAGCAGTACTTC

J: TRBJ2-3
size: -
V: TRBV7-9
D: -
CDR3: CASSPGQFSTDTQYF
DNA: TGTGCCAGCAGCCCTGGACAGTTTAGCACAGATACGCAGTATTTT

J: TRBJ2-1
size: -
V: TRBV7-6
D: TRBD2
CDR3: CASSLVDSGGRNEQFF
DNA: TGTGCCAGCAGCTTAGTAGACAGCGGGGGGCGGAATGAGCAGTTCTTC

J: TRBJ2-3
size: -
V: TRBV5-1
D: -
CDR3: CASSLRLADTQYF
DNA: TGCGCCAGCAGCTTACGACTGGCGGATACGCAGTATTTT

J: TRBJ2-7
size: -
V: TRBV28
D: -
CDR3: CASTDYKYEQYF
DNA: TGTGCCAGCACCGATTATAAGTACGAGCAGTACTTC

J: TRBJ2-7
size: -
V: TRBV5-6
D: -
CDR3: CASSLISYEQYF
DNA: TGTGCCAGCAGCTTGATATCCTACGAGCAGTACTTC

J: TRBJ2-3
size: -
V: TRBV7-7
D: TRBD2
CDR3: CASSLGLASTDTQYF
DNA: TGTGCCAGCAGCTTAGGACTAGCGAGCACAGATACGCAGTATTTT